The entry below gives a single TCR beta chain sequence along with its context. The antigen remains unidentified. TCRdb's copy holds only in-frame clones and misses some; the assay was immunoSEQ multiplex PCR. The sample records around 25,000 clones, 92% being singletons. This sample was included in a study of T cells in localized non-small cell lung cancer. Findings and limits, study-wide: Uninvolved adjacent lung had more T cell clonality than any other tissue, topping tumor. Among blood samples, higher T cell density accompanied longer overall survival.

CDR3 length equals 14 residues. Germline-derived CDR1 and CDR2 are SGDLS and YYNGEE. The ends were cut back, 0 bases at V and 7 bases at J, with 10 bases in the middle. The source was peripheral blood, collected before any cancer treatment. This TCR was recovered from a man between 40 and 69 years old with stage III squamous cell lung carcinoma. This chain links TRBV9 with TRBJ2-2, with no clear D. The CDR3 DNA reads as TGTGCCAGCAGCGTAGAAGGGAACCTCGGGGAGCTGTTTTTT. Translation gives CASSVEGNLGELFF.